This T cell receptor beta chain was recorded in a study of T cells expressing NK-cell markers. Study-level background: CD3+CD56+NKG2C+, CD3+CD56+NKG2C- and CD3+CD56-NKG2C+ T cells, once sorted, supplied the TCR beta repertoires. One of eight sequenced donors was HCMV-seronegative; the other seven were seropositive.

A remark on this clonotype: Its antigen is unidentified.

Broader study findings: In several donors, these clonotypes also led the CD3+CD56-NKG2C+ fraction.

Reanalyzing the 5' RACE reads, TCRdb keeps one entry per CDR3 protein, without DNA. This table holds 140,000 to 150,000 distinct CDR3 sequences. The CDR3 runs 13 residues. The clonotype originates from a man younger than 35 in good health. Input material: blood T cells: a sorted CD56 or NKG2C T cell subset, CD4+ or CD8+ T cells, or bulk PBMC T cells (not recorded which). This chain connects TRBV12-3 or TRBV12-4 to TRBJ2-1; TCRdb lists TRBD2, though no DNA is available to test this call. The CDR3 sequence is CASGTSLNNEQFF.